These T cell receptor beta chains were read from a single sample in a study of identifying expanded T cells in peripheral blood. Generated by immunoSEQ multiplex PCR, the TCRdb table keeps only in-frame clones and is missing some. Of roughly 100,000 clones in the sample, around nine tenths are singletons; the top ten hold approximately 3.9%. The specimen sequenced was blood. These receptors all come from a person aged 18 to 70 in good health. The CDR3 runs from the conserved cysteine through the conserved F or W. A D gene is named only where the DNA matches it firmly. The size field is filled for only some rows; it gives once, few, many or a size class.

D gene | J gene | V gene | clone size | CDR3 DNA | CDR3 protein
- | TRBJ2-3 | TRBV7-7 | - | TGTGCCAGCAGCTTACAGGGTCCTACAGATACGCAGTATTTT | CASSLQGPTDTQYF
TRBD1 | TRBJ1-4 | TRBV7-2 | - | TGTGCCAGCAGCCTCGACAGGGGGCAGGGGAATGAAAAACTGTTTTTT | CASSLDRGQGNEKLFF
TRBD2 | TRBJ2-3 | TRBV7-2 | - | TGTGCCAGCAGCCTAGCGGGACTTAGCACAGATACGCAGTATTTT | CASSLAGLSTDTQYF
- | TRBJ2-5 | TRBV7-2 | once | TGTGCCAGCAGCTCAGGGAGCGGAGTGGGAGAGACCCAGTACTTC | CASSSGSGVGETQYF
- | TRBJ2-7 | TRBV19 | - | TGTGCCAGTTTGACAGGACTCAACGAGCAGTACTTC | CASLTGLNEQYF
TRBD1 | TRBJ1-6 | TRBV30 | - | TGTGCCTGGAGTGTACCGGGACAGGGGCTTAATTCACCCCTCCACTTT | CAWSVPGQGLNSPLHF
- | TRBJ2-4 | TRBV27 | - | TGTGCCAGCAGTTTAGGGGTAGGCAAAAACATTCAGTACTTC | CASSLGVGKNIQYF
- | TRBJ2-7 | TRBV28 | - | TGTGCCAGCACCTCCTCCGGCGCGTGGCAGGGGAGGGAGCAGTACTTC | CASTSSGAWQGREQYF
TRBD2 | TRBJ2-7 | TRBV2 | once | TGTGCCAGCAGTGAAATGACTAGCGGGGGGGCCGAGTACGAGCAGTACTTC | CASSEMTSGGAEYEQYF
TRBD1 | TRBJ2-7 | TRBV23-1 | - | TGCGCCAGCAGTATAACAGGGGAAAACTCCTACGAGCAGTACTTC | CASSITGENSYEQYF
- | TRBJ1-1 | TRBV2 | - | TGTGCCAGCGCATCCGGGACTGGGACTGAAGCTTTCTTT | CASASGTGTEAFF
- | TRBJ1-1 | TRBV19 | once | TGTGCCAGTAGCAGCTTGACGGTGGGAAACACTGAAGCTTTCTTT | CASSSLTVGNTEAFF
TRBD1 | TRBJ2-3 | TRBV6-4 | - | TGTGCCAGCAGTCCGCAAGGGGGCGCAGATACGCAGTATTTT | CASSPQGGADTQYF
- | TRBJ2-7 | TRBV21-1 | - | TGTGCCAGCAGCCCGACCTACGAGCAGTACTTC | CASSPTYEQYF
- | TRBJ1-2 | TRBV28 | - | TGTGCCAGCAGTTTATTCGGTCCGGGGGTTGGTGGCTACACCTTC | CASSLFGPGVGGYTF
- | TRBJ2-7 | TRBV5-4 | - | TGTGCCAGCAGTTCCGGACAGACCTCCTACGAGCAGTACTTC | CASSSGQTSYEQYF
TRBD2 | TRBJ2-3 | TRBV6-4 | - | TGTGCCAGCGCCGAACTAGCGGGAAGCACAGATACGCAGTATTTT | CASAELAGSTDTQYF
- | TRBJ2-7 | TRBV9 | - | TGTGCCAGCAGCGTAGGTGCTAGCTTGTCCTACGAGCAGTACTTC | CASSVGASLSYEQYF
- | TRBJ1-2 | TRBV30 | - | TGTGCCTGGAGTCCCCCGAGGAGGGGATCACTCGAGTACACCTTC | CAWSPPRRGSLEYTF
TRBD1 | TRBJ1-2 | TRBV28 | - | TGTGCCAGCAGTGGAATGATTGGGACAGGGAACTCTAACTATGGCTACACCTTC | CASSGMIGTGNSNYGYTF
- | TRBJ2-6 | TRBV7-2 | - | TGTGCCAGGGTAGAGGGCTCCGCGGCCTCTGGGGCCAACGTCCTGACTTTC | CARVEGSAASGANVLTF